Sequencing of this TCR beta chain was carried out in a study of shared clonotypes between healthy human individuals. As defined, naive CD8 cells were CD45RO-negative and positively selected for CCR7, with terminally differentiated effector memory CD45RA+ cells excluded. Assay used: immunoSEQ multiplex PCR; TCRdb lists only in-frame clones, some missing. The table lists approximately 1.9 million clones, 93% of them singletons. V lost 3 bases to trimming and J lost 0 bases, with 13 bases between them. There are 16 residues in the CDR3. Per germline, CDR1 SGHRS and CDR2 YFSETQ. The rearrangement joins TRBV5-1 to TRBJ2-1; either TRBD1 or TRBD2 may supply D (6 bases each). Sequenced material: naive CD8+ T cells from PBMCs. The TCR was taken from a man aged 18 to 30 in good health. Some clones in this sample may be carry-over from other donors' samples. The CDR3 region is CASSWGAQGSYNEQFF. The CDR3 DNA sequence: TGCGCCAGCAGCTGGGGGGCGCAGGGCTCCTACAATGAGCAGTTCTTC.